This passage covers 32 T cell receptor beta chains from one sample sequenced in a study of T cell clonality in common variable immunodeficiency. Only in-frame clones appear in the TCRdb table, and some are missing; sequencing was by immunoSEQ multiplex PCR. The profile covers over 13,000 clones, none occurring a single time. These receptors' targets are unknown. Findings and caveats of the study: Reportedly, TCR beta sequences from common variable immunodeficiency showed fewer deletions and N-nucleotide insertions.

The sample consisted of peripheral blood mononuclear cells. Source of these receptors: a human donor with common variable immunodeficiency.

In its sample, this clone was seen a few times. CDR3 DNA, as far as it was read: TGTGCCAGCAGCCTCTGGACTGCCCCCCAAGAGACC. Its protein product is CASSLWTAPQET. The CDR3 in its entirety is CASSLWTAPQETQYF. The rearrangement uses TRBV7-9 and TRBJ2-5; possibly TRBD2 for D (5 bases). From the germline J gene comes the end of the CDR3, since the read stops 3 residues before it. The CDR3 spans 15 residues. In germline, CDR1 is SEHNR, CDR2 FQNEAQ (reference sequence). The V gene lost 5 bases and the J gene lost 1 base, with 14 bases spanning the gap.

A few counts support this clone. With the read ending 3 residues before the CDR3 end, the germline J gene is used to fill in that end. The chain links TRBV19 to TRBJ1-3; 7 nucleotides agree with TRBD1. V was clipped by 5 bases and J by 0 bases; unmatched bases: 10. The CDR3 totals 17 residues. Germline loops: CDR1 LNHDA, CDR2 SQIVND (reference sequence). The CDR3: CASSRRDSLRSGNTIYF. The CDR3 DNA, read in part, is TGTGCCAGTAGTCGACGGGACAGTTTACGCTCTGGAAACACC.

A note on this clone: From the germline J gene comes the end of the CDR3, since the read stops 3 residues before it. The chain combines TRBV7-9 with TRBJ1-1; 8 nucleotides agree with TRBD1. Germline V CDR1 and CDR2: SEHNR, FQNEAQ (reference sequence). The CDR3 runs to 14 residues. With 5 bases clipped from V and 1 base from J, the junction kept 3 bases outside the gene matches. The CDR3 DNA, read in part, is TGTGCCAGCAGCGTAGGGACAGGGAACACTGAA. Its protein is CASSVGTGNTE. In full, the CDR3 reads CASSVGTGNTEAFF.

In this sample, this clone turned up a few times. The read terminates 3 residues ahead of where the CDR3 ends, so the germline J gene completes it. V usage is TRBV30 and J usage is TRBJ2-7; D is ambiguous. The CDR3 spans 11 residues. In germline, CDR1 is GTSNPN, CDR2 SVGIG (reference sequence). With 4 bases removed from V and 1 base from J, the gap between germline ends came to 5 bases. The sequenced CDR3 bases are TGTGCCTGGACAGGTTCCTACGAG. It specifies CAWTGSYE. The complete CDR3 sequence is CAWTGSYEQYF. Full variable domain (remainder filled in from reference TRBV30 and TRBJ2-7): SQTIHQWPATLVQPVGSPLSLECTVEGTSNPNLYWYRQAAGRGLQLLFYSVGIGQISSEVPQNLSASRPQDRQFILSSKKLLLSDSGFYLCAWTGSYEQYFGPGTRLTVT.

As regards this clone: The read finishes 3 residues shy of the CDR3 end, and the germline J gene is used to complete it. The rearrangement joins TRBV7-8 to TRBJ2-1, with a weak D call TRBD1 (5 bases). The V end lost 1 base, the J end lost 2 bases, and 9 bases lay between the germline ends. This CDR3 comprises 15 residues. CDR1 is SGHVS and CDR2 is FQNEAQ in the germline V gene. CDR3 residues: CASSLGPGPYNEQFF. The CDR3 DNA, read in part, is TGTGCCAGCAGCTTAGGTCCAGGGCCCTACAATGAG.

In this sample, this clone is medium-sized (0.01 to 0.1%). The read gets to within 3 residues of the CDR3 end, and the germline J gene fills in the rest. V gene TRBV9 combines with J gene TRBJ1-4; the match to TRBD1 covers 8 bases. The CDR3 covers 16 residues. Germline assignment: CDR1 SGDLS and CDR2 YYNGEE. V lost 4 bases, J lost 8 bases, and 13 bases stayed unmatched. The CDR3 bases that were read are TGTGCCAGCAGCCGATCAGGGGGCGCAGCAGGAGAAAAA. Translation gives CASSRSGGAAGEK. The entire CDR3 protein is CASSRSGGAAGEKLFF.

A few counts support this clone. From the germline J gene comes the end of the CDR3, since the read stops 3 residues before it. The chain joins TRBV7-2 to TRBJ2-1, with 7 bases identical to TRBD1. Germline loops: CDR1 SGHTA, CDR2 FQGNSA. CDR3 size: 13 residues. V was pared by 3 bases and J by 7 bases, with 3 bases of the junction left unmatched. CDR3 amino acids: CASSFATGNEQFF. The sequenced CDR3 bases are TGTGCCAGCAGCTTCGCGACAGGGAATGAG.

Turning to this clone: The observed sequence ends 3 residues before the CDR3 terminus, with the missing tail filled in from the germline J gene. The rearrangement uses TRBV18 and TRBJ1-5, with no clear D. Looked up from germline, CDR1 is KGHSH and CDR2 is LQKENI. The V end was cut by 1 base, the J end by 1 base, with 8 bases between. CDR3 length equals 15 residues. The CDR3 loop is CASSPQAHSNQPQHF. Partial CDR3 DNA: TGTGCCAGCTCACCACAGGCCCACAGCAATCAGCCC.

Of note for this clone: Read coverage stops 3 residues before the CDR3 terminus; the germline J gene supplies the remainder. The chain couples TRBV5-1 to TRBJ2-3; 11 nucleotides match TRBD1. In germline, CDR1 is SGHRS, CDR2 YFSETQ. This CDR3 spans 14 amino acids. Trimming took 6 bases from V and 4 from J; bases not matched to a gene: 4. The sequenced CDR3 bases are TGCGCCAGCACCGGGACAGGGGGACCAGATACG. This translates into CASTGTGGPDT. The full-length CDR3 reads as CASTGTGGPDTQYF.

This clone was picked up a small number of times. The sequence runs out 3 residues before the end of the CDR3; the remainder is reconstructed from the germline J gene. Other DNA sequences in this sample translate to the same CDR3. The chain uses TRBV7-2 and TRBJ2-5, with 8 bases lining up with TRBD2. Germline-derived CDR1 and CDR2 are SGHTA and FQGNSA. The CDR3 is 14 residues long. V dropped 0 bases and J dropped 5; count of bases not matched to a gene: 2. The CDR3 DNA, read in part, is TGTGCCAGCAGCTTAGCCGGGGGGGGCGAGACC. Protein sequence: CASSLAGGGET. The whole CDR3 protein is CASSLAGGGETQYF.

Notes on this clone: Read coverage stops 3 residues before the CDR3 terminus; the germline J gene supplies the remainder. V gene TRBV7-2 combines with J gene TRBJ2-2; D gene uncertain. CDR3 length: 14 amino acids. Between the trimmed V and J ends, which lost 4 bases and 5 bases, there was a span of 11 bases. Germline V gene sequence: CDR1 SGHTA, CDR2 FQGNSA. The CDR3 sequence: CASSSYSTTGELFF. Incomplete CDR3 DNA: TGTGCCAGCAGCTCATACTCTACGACCGGGGAG.

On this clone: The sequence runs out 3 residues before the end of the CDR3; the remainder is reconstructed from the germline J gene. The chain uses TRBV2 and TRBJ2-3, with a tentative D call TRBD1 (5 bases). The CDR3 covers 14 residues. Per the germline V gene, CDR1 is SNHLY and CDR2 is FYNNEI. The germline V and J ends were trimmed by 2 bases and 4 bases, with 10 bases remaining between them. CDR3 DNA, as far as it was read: TGTGCCAGCAGTGAATGGCAGGGCCCAGATACG. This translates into CASSEWQGPDT. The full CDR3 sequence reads CASSEWQGPDTQYF.

This CDR3 is CASRLQGMLDTQYF. The covered CDR3 bases are TGTGCCAGTAGGCTACAGGGGATGTTAGATACG. The rearrangement links TRBV19 to TRBJ2-3; 7 bases fit TRBD1. The read is 3 residues too short to cover the CDR3 end, so that end is filled in from the germline J gene. The J segment lost 5 bases and the V segment lost 6 bases, leaving 8 bases of the junction unmatched. The CDR3 is 14 residues long. Germline V gives CDR1 LNHDA, CDR2 SQIVND (reference sequence). Full variable domain (outside the CDR3, taken from reference TRBV19 and TRBJ2-3): DGGITQSPKYLFRKEGQNVTLSCEQNLNHDAMYWYRQDPGQGLRLIYYSQIVNDFQKGDIAEGYSVSREKKESFPLTVTSAQKNPTAFYLCASRLQGMLDTQYFGPGTRLTVL.

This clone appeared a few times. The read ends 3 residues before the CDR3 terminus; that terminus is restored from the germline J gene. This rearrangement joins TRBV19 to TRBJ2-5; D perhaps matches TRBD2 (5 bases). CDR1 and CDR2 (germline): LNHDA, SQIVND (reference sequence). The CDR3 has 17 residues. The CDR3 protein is CASSSPRSSPHDETQYF. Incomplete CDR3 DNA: TGTGCCAGTAGTAGCCCTCGGTCTAGCCCCCATGATGAAACC.

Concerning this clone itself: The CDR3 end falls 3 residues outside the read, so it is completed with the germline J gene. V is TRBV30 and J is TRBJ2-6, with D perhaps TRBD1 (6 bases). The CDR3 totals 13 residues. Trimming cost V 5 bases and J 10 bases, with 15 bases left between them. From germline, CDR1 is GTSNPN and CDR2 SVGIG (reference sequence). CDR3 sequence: CAWGTGQPNVLTF. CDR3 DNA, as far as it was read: TGTGCCTGGGGGACCGGACAGCCTAACGTC.

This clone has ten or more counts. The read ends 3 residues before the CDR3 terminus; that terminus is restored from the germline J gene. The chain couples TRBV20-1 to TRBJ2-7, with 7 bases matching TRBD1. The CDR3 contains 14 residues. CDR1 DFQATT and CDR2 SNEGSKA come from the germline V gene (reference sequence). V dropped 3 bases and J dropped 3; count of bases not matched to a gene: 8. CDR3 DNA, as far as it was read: TGCAGTGCTAGGAGAGGGGGCCTTGACTACGAG. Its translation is CSARRGGLDYE. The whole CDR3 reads CSARRGGLDYEQYF.

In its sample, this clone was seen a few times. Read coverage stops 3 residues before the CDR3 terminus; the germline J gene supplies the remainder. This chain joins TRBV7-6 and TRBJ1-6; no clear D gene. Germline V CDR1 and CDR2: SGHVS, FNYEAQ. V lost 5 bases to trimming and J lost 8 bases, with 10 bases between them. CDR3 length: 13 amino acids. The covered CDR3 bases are TGTGCCAGCAGCATCACAAGGGATTCACCC. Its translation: CASSITRDSP. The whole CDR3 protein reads CASSITRDSPLHF.

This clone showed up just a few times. CDR3 region: CASRRSMNTEAFF. The CDR3 bases that were read are TGTGCCAGCAGGCGGAGCATGAACACTGAA. The V call is TRBV2, the J call TRBJ1-1, with D uncertain. The CDR3 is cut off 3 residues early in the read; its end comes from the germline J gene. V dropped 6 bases and J dropped 0 bases, with 8 bases sitting between them. Germline CDR1 is SNHLY and CDR2 is FYNNEI. CDR3 size: 13 residues.

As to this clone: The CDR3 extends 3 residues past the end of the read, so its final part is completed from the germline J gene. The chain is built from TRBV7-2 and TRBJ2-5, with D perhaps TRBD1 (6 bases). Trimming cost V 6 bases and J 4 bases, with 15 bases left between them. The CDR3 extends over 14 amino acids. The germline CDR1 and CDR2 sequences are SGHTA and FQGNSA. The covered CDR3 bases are TGTGCCAGCAGGCGACAACAAGGGGGAGAGACC. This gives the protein CASRRQQGGET. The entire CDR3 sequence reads CASRRQQGGETQYF. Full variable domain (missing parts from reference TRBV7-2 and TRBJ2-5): GAGVSQSPSNKVTEKGKDVELRCDPISGHTALYWYRQSLGQGLEFLIYFQGNSAPDKSGLPSDRFSAERTGGSVSTLTIQRTQQEDSAVYLCASRRQQGGETQYFGPGTRLLVL.

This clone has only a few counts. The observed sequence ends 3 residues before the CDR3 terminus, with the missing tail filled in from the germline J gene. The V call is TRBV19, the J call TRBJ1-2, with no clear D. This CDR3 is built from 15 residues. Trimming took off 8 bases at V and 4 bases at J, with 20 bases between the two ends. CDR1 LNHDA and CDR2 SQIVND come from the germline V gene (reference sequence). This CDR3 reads CASDNMKTWSYGYTF. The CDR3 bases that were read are TGTGCCAGTGATAACATGAAGACATGGAGCTATGGC.

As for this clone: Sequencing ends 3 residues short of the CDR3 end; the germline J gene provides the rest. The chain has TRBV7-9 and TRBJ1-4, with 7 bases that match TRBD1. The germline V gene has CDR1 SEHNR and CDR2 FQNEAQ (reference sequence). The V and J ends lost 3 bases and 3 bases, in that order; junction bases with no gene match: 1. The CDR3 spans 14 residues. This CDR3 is CASSLGQSNEKLFF. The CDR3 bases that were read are TGTGCCAGCAGCTTGGGACAGTCTAATGAAAAA. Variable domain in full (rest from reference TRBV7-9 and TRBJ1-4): DTGVSQNPRHKITKRGQNVTFRCDPISEHNRLYWYRQTLGQGPEFLTYFQNEAQLEKSRLLSDRFSAERPKGSFSTLEIQRTEQGDSAMYLCASSLGQSNEKLFFGSGTQLSVL.

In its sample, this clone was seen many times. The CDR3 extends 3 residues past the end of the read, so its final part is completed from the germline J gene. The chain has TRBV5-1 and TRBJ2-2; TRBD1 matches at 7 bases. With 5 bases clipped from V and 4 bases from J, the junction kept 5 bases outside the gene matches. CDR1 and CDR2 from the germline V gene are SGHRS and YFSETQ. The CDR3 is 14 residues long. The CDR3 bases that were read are TGCGCCAGCAGGTATACAGGGGTCACCGGGGAG. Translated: CASRYTGVTGE. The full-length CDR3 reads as CASRYTGVTGELFF.

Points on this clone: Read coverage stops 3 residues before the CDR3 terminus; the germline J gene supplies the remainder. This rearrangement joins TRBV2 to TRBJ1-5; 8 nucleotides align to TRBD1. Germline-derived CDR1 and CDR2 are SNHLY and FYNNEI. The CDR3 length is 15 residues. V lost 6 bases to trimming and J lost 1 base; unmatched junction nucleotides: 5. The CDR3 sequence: CASSDRQGSNQPQHF. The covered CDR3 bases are TGTGCCAGCAGCGATCGACAGGGGAGCAATCAGCCC.

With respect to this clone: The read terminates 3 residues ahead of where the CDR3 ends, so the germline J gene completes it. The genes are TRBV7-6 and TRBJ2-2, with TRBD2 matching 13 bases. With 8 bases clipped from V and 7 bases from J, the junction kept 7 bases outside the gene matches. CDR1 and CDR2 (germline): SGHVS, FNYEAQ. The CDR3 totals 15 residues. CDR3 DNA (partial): TGTGCCAGCCCACTAGCGGGGGGGCGAGTCGGGGAG. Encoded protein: CASPLAGGRVGE. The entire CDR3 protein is CASPLAGGRVGELFF.

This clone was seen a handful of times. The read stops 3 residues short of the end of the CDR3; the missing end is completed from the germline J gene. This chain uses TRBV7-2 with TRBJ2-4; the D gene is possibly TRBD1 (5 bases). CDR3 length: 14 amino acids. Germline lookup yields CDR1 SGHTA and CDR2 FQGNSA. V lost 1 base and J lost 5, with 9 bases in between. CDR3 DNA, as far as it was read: TGTGCCAGCAGCTTAGGGCAGGGCCAAAACATT. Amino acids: CASSLGQGQNI. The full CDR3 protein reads CASSLGQGQNIQYF.

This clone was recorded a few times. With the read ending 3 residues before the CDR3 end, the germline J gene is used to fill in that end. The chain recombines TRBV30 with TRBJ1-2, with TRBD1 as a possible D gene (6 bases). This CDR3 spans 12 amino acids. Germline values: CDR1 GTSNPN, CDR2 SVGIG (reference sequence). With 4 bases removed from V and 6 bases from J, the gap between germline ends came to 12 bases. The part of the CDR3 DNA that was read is TGTGCCTGGACTCAGGGGATGAATGGC. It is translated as CAWTQGMNG. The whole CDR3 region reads CAWTQGMNGYTF.

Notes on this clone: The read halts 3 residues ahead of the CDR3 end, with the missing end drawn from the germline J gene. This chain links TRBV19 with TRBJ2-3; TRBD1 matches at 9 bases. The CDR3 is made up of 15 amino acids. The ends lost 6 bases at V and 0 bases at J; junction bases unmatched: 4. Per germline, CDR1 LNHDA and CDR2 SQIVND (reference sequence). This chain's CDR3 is CASRPGQGSTDTQYF. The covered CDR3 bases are TGTGCCAGTAGACCCGGACAGGGGAGCACAGATACG. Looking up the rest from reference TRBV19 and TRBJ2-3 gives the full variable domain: DGGITQSPKYLFRKEGQNVTLSCEQNLNHDAMYWYRQDPGQGLRLIYYSQIVNDFQKGDIAEGYSVSREKKESFPLTVTSAQKNPTAFYLCASRPGQGSTDTQYFGPGTRLTVL.

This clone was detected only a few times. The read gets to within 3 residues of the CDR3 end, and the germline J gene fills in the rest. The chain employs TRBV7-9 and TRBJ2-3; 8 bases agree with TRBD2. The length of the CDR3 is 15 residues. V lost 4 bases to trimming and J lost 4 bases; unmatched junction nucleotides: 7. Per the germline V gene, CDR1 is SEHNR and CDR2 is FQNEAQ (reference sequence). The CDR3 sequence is CASSSLAGGPDTQYF. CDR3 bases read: TGTGCCAGCAGCTCCCTAGCGGGTGGCCCAGATACG. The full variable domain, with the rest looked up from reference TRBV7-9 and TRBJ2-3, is DTGVSQNPRHKITKRGQNVTFRCDPISEHNRLYWYRQTLGQGPEFLTYFQNEAQLEKSRLLSDRFSAERPKGSFSTLEIQRTEQGDSAMYLCASSSLAGGPDTQYFGPGTRLTVL.

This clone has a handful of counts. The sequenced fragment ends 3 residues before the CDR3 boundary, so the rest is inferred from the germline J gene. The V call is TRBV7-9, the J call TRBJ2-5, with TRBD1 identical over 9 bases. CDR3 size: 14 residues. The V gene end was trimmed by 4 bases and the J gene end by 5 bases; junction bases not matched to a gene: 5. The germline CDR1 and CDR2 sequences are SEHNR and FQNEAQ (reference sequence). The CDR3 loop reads CASSSQGAGETQYF. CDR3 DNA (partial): TGTGCCAGCAGCTCACAGGGGGCAGGGGAGACC.

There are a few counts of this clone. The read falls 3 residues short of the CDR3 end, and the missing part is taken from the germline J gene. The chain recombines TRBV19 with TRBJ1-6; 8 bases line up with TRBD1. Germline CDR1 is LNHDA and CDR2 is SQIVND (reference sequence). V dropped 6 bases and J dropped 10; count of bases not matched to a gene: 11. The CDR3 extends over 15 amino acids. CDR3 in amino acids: CASRQGGLSRSPLHF. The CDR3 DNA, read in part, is TGTGCCAGTAGACAGGGGGGATTGAGTCGGTCACCC.

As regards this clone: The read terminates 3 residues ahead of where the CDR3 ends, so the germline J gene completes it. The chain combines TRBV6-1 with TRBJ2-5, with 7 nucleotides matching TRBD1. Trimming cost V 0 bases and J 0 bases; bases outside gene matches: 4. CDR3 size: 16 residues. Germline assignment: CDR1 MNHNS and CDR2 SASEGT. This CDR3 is CASSEAGRGYQETQYF. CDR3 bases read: TGTGCCAGCAGTGAAGCGGGCAGGGGGTACCAAGAGACC.

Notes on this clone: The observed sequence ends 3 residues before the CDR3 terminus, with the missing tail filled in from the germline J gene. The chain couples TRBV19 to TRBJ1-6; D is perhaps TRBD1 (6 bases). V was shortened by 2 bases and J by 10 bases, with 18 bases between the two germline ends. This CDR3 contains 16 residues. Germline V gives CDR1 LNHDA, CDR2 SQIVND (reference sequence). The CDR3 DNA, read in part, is TGTGCCAGTAGTATATTGCAGGGGACCCTTGGGTCACCC. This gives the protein CASSILQGTLGSP. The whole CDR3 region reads CASSILQGTLGSPLHF.